What follows describes a single T cell receptor (beta chain). CDR3 length: 16 residues. Germline V gives CDR1 MGHRA, CDR2 YSYEKL. Trimming left V 1 base short and J 0 bases short, with 12 bases between. These data are taken from a study of blood T cell repertoires in COVID-19. Overall study context: T cells, B-cell-depleted T cells, or PBMCs provided the cDNA or gDNA that served as material.

Seattle patient enrollment occurred during active infection, with longitudinal follow-up thereafter. How the authors handled the data: Estimates of nucleated cell counts were drawn from the amplification of reference gene primers. Here immunoSEQ multiplex PCR was the method, and the copy in TCRdb shows in-frame clones only, minus some. V and J calls and clone size come straight from that table; D and trimming were deduced from the DNA. This sample carries approximately 110,000 clones, more than 70% of them seen once, and the ten largest clones take more than 5%. This receptor was taken from a woman aged 60-70 years with COVID-19, enrolled during active disease. Sample: peripheral blood. V gene TRBV4-1 combines with J gene TRBJ1-1; a weak D match, TRBD1 (5 bases). This CDR3 is CASSQGLGEMNTEAFF. DNA of the CDR3: TGCGCCAGCAGCCAAGGTTTAGGGGAAATGAACACTGAAGCTTTCTTT.